A selection of T cell receptor beta chains follows, all from one sample in a study of somatic mutations in cytotoxic T cells in rheumatoid arthritis. Repertoires were generated with immunoSEQ multiplex PCR, while TCRdb's copy carries only in-frame clones and drops some. The sample has some 17,000 clones, about 83% seen once. The sample was CD8+ T cells sorted from blood. The receptors originated from an adult with rheumatoid arthritis. CDR3s include the opening cysteine and the closing phenylalanine or tryptophan. Fields, in order: CDR3 length, D gene, V gene, J gene, clone size, CDR3 DNA, CDR3 protein. The D gene is left open where the match is weak. Rows give clone size only sometimes, using once, few, many, or a class for an expanded clone.

16,.,TRBV27,TRBJ1-5,.,TGTGCCAGCAGTTCCTCCCCTTGGGGGATCAATCAGCCCCAGCATTTT,CASSSSPWGINQPQHF
17,.,TRBV7-9,TRBJ2-2,.,TGTGCCAGCAGCGCTCCCGCGGGAGCAGGGGGACAAGGGGAGCTGTTTTTT,CASSAPAGAGGQGELFF
14,.,TRBV11-2,TRBJ1-4,once,TGTGCCAGCAGCTTATATAGGGGGAATGAAAAACTGTTTTTT,CASSLYRGNEKLFF
16,.,TRBV4-1,TRBJ2-7,.,TGCGCCAGCAGCCCTACAGAGTTTGGGGGGTACTACGAGCAGTACTTC,CASSPTEFGGYYEQYF
12,.,TRBV29-1,TRBJ1-1,medium-sized,TGCAGTGCGGCGGAGCAGGGCACTGAAGCTTTCTTT,CSAAEQGTEAFF
13,.,TRBV2,TRBJ1-2,.,TGTGCCAGCAGTGAAGCGGACAGATATGGCTACACCTTC,CASSEADRYGYTF
15,TRBD1,TRBV2,TRBJ2-7,.,TGTGCCAGCCTTAAATTAGACAGGGACTCCTACGAGCAGTACTTC,CASLKLDRDSYEQYF
12,.,TRBV27,TRBJ2-7,.,TGTGCCAGCAGTTTGGGGGGCTACGAGCAGTACTTC,CASSLGGYEQYF
13,TRBD1,TRBV13,TRBJ1-2,once,TGTGCCAGCAGCTTATACAGGGGGCTAGGCTACACCTTC,CASSLYRGLGYTF
14,.,TRBV18,TRBJ1-3,.,TGTGCCAGCTCACCAGGGGGGATGGAGAACACCATATATTTT,CASSPGGMENTIYF
14,.,TRBV7-9,TRBJ1-3,.,TGTGCCAGCAGCTTAGTAGGGGCCGGAAACACCATATATTTT,CASSLVGAGNTIYF
16,TRBD2,TRBV30,TRBJ2-5,.,TGTGCCTGGAGTATGGTAGCGGGGGGCCTCCAAGAGACCCAGTACTTC,CAWSMVAGGLQETQYF
13,.,TRBV5-1,TRBJ2-1,.,TGCGCCAGCAGCGGGACTGTTTACAATGAGCAGTTCTTC,CASSGTVYNEQFF
13,TRBD1,TRBV9,TRBJ2-7,.,TGTGCCAGCAGCCCTCGGACAGGCTACGAGCAGTACTTC,CASSPRTGYEQYF
13,.,TRBV6-5,TRBJ2-7,.,TGTGCCAGCGGGAAGAGGGGAAACTACGAGCAGTACTTC,CASGKRGNYEQYF
11,.,TRBV2,TRBJ2-7,.,TGTGCCAGCAGTGAAGCCTACGAGCAGTACTTC,CASSEAYEQYF
16,TRBD2,TRBV7-2,TRBJ2-5,once,TGTGCCAGCAGCCCTTATAGCGGGGGGGCCGAAGAGACCCAGTACTTC,CASSPYSGGAEETQYF
16,.,TRBV14,TRBJ2-5,.,TGTGCCAGCAGTCTCCTTCAGGGGCTACCAGAAGAGACCCAGTACTTC,CASSLLQGLPEETQYF
15,TRBD2,TRBV30,TRBJ2-1,.,TGTGCCTGGAGTGGGACTAGCGGTAAATTCAATGAGCAGTTCTTC,CAWSGTSGKFNEQFF
15,TRBD1,TRBV5-1,TRBJ1-5,.,TGCGCCAGCAGCTTCCGACAGGGGGAAAATCAGCCCCAGCATTTT,CASSFRQGENQPQHF
15,.,TRBV4-1,TRBJ1-6,.,TGCGCCAGCAGCCAAGGGGGGGGAGGCAATTCACCCCTCCACTTT,CASSQGGGGNSPLHF
12,.,TRBV30,TRBJ2-2,.,TGTGCCTGCAACCTTGGAACCGGGGAGCTGTTTTTT,CACNLGTGELFF
15,.,TRBV5-4,TRBJ2-3,once,TGTGCCAGCAGCTTCTCGCCGGGGGGCCACGATACGCAGTATTTT,CASSFSPGGHDTQYF
15,TRBD1,TRBV4-1,TRBJ2-3,.,TGCGCCAGCCGAAGGACAGGGAGCGAAACAGATACGCAGTATTTT,CASRRTGSETDTQYF
17,TRBD1,TRBV7-2,TRBJ1-6,.,TGTGCCAGCAGACTCAACACCGGGACAGGGGATAATTCACCCCTCCACTTT,CASRLNTGTGDNSPLHF
11,.,TRBV18,TRBJ1-2,.,TGTGCCACCCAGGACAGTCATGGCTACACCTTC,CATQDSHGYTF
16,TRBD1,TRBV18,TRBJ1-1,once,TGTGCCAGCTCACCAAGGCCGGGACAGGGGGTTGGTGAAGCTTTCTTT,CASSPRPGQGVGEAFF
13,.,TRBV5-1,TRBJ2-1,.,TGCGCCAGCAGCGCGACAGCGTACAATGAGCAGTTCTTC,CASSATAYNEQFF
12,.,TRBV30,TRBJ2-2,.,TGTGCCTGGAGGCAGAAAACCGGGGAGCTGTTTTTT,CAWRQKTGELFF
17,TRBD2,TRBV7-6,TRBJ2-1,.,TGTGCCAGCAGCTTAGTTCTAGCGGGGGGGCAAGGCAATGAGCAGTTCTTC,CASSLVLAGGQGNEQFF
13,.,TRBV5-1,TRBJ1-2,.,TGCGCCAGCAGCTTGACAGGGACGAAAGGCTACACCTTC,CASSLTGTKGYTF
15,TRBD2,TRBV11-2,TRBJ2-3,.,TGTGCCAGCAGCCCGACTAGCGGGGGGGCACATACGCAGTATTTT,CASSPTSGGAHTQYF
14,.,TRBV2,TRBJ2-7,.,TGTGCCAGAGCCGGGCCCTACGGTTCCTACGAGCAGTACTTC,CARAGPYGSYEQYF
16,TRBD1,TRBV5-1,TRBJ1-1,.,TGCGCCAGCAGCAAAACAGGGGGCCAGTTGAACACTGAAGCTTTCTTT,CASSKTGGQLNTEAFF
14,TRBD1,TRBV4-1,TRBJ1-2,.,TGCGCCAGCAGCCAAGATCGCGGACAGGAAATATACACCTTC,CASSQDRGQEIYTF